This TCR beta chain was recovered during a study of Ad26.COV2.S vaccination and SARS-CoV-2 variants. Study in general: The vaccine Ad26.COV2.S was put into the muscle once, or twice with 56 days between.

Treatment described: 15 to 20 received Ad26.COV2.S at low or high dose, single or two shots; about 5 received placebo; per-sample allocation not given. Day 63 following the first vaccine or placebo injection was when the samples were taken. An Ad26 vector expressing Wuhan-strain SARS-CoV-2 spike constituted the vaccine. The study, taken as a whole, reports: Placebo recipients trailed vaccine recipients in spike-specific TCR breadth. Those who received vaccine or placebo ended up with similar non-spike TCR breadth.

Data came from immunoSEQ multiplex PCR; TCRdb stores just in-frame clones and leaves some out. Found here are more than 300,000 clones, roughly 89% of them singletons; the top ten hold about 4.6%. The CDR3 covers 15 residues. Germline lookup yields CDR1 SGHAT and CDR2 FQNNGV. Trimming removed 2 bases from V and 0 bases from J, with 7 bases in between. On this clone: Its antigen is unknown.

The source is a person between 18 and 65 years old who received the Ad26.COV2.S COVID-19 vaccine or a placebo. The V and J genes are TRBV11-2 and TRBJ1-4; D unresolved. Sequencing used peripheral blood, obtained in a trial of Ad26.COV2.S vaccine versus placebo. As DNA, the CDR3 is TGTGCCAGCAGCTTATACGCTGCAACTAATGAAAAACTGTTTTTT. Protein sequence: CASSLYAATNEKLFF.